This T cell receptor beta chain was recorded in a study of OX40 agonist ivuxolimab in advanced cancers. Study context: People in dose escalation had one of these cancers: hepatocellular carcinoma, melanoma, renal cell or head and neck cancer.

Assay: immunoSEQ multiplex PCR; the TCRdb copy retains only in-frame clones and omits some. The repertoire holds approximately 49,000 clones, with 83% as singletons. The CDR3 sequence is 12 residues long. Germline V gene data show CDR1 as LGHNA and CDR2 as YSLEER. V lost 1 base to trimming and J lost 8 bases, with 8 bases between them. Peripheral blood came from all dose cohorts at three timepoints. General observations from the study: Partial responders at 0.1-3.0 mg/kg showed near-lowest clonal expansion.

Notes on this clone: The antigen is undetermined.

The sequence came from an adult with an advanced solid tumor such as melanoma, head and neck, liver or kidney cancer. The source was CD4+ or CD8+ T cells sorted from blood, collected in a trial of the OX40 agonist ivuxolimab. V is TRBV4-3 and J is TRBJ1-2; D ambiguous. CDR3 coding DNA: TGCGCCAGCAGCCAAGCGGCAGGCGGCTACACCTTC. Its translation is CASSQAAGGYTF.